This TCR beta chain originates from a study of cytomegalovirus exposure and HLA in healthy donors. Study results and limitations: Exclusion as indistinguishable affected some V segments, including TRBV6-2 and TRBV6-3. Most CMV-associated TCR beta chains were later found to appear HLA-restricted. The study flagged approximately 180 TCR beta chains as cytomegalovirus-associated.

PCR amplification relied on 60 Vbeta primers (plus 13 Jbeta primers). The assay was immunoSEQ multiplex PCR, and TCRdb's table has in-frame clones only and misses some. The data show roughly 200,000 clones, about 89% seen once. Germline V gene sequence: CDR1 MGHDK, CDR2 SYGVNS. V lost 6 bases, J lost 8 bases, and 25 bases lay in between. CDR3 size: 16 residues. With regard to this clone: No antigen is known for it.

The specimen sequenced was PBMCs. The receptor comes from a woman aged 18-29 years in good health and CMV-seronegative. The rearrangement joins TRBV25-1 to TRBJ1-2, with a tentative D call TRBD1 (5 bases). Written as DNA, the CDR3 is TGTGCCAGCAGGGAGATGGCAGGGAGGTTTTGGGTGGGCTACACCTTC. Translated, it gives CASREMAGRFWVGYTF.